The clone carrying this T cell receptor (beta chain) showed up just a few times. Its specificity is unknown. The CDR3 has 17 residues. V was pared by 6 bases and J by 0 bases, with 18 bases between. Germline values: CDR1 MNHEY, CDR2 SVGEGT. This sample was taken from a study of vaccination and CD4 T cells after COVID-19. Sample treatment: approximately 11-day PBMC culture with coronavirus spike peptide pools or control peptides (ViraFEST assay). An unexposed donor provided the CD4+ T cells, which were collected before the COVID-19 pandemic (2011-2018). Probing of unexposed-donor CD4+ T cells with SARS-CoV-2 S/N and four cold-coronavirus spikes was done, cells permitting. An Oncomine TCR Beta short-read assay was used to sequence the DNA from cultured CD4+ T cells. Genomic DNA extraction was carried out from cultured CD4+ T cells. One entry per CDR3 protein results from TCRdb running MiXCR on the PCR reads. The table shows 9,900 or so distinct CDR3 sequences, with 25% to 30% occurring only once.

Sequencing used CD4+ T cells from blood, cultured in vitro. J is TRBJ1-3 and V is TRBV6-2 or TRBV6-3, with D possibly being TRBD1 (5 bases). The TCR was taken from a human donor in good health. The CDR3 region is CASRSRDRPNSGNTIYF. The DNA for the CDR3 is TGTGCCAGCAGATCCCGGGACCGGCCAAACTCTGGAAACACCATATATTTT.